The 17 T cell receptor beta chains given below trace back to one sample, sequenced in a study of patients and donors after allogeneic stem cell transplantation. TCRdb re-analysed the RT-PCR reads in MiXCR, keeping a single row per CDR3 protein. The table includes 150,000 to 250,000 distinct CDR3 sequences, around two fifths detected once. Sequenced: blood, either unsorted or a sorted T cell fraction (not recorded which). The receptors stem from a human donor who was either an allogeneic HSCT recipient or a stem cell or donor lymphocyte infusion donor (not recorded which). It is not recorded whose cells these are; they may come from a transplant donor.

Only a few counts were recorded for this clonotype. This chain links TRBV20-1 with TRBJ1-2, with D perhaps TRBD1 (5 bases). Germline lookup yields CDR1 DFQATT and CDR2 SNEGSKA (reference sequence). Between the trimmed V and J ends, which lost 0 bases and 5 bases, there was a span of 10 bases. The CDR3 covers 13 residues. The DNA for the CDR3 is TGCAGTGCTAGAGATGTAGGACAATATGGCTACACCTTC. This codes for CSARDVGQYGYTF.

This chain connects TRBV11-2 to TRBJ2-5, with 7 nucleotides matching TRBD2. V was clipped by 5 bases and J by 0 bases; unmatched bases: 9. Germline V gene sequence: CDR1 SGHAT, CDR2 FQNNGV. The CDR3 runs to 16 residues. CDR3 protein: CASSPGLVPYQETQYF. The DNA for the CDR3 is TGTGCCAGCAGCCCCGGACTAGTCCCGTACCAAGAGACCCAGTACTTC.

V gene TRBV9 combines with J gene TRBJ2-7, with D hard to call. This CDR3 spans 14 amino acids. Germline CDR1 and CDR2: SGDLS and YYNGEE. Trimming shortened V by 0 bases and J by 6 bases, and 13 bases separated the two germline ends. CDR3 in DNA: TGTGCCAGCAGCGTAGGAGGCGGCACCATCGAGCAGTACTTC. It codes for CASSVGGGTIEQYF.

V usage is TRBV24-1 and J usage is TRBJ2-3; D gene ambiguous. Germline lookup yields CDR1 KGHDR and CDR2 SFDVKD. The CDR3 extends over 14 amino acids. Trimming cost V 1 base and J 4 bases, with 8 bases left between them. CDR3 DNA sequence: TGTGCCACCAGTGATTTCAACAGCCCAGATACGCAGTATTTT. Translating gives CATSDFNSPDTQYF.

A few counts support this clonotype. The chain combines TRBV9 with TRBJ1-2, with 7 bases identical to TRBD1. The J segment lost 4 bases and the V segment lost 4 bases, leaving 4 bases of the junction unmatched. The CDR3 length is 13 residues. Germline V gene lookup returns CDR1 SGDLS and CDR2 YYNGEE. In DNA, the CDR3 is TGTGCCAGCAGCTCGACAGGGAGCTATGGCTACACCTTC. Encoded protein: CASSSTGSYGYTF.

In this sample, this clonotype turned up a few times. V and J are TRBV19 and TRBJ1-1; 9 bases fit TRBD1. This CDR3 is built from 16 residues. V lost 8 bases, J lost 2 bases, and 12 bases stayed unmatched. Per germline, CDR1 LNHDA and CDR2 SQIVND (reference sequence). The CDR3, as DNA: TGTGCCAGTGGACAGGGGTCTAAATCACCTAACACTGAAGCTTTCTTT. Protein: CASGQGSKSPNTEAFF.

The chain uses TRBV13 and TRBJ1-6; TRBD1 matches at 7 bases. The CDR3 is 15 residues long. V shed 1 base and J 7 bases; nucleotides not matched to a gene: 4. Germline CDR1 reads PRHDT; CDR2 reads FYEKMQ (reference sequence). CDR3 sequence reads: CASSLEGTENSPLHF. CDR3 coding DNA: TGTGCCAGCAGCTTAGAAGGGACAGAGAATTCACCCCTCCACTTT.

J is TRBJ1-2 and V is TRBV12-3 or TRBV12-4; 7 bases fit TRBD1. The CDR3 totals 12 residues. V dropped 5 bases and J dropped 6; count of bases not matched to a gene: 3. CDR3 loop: CASSHTGDGYTF. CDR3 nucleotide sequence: TGTGCCAGCAGTCATACAGGGGATGGCTACACCTTC.

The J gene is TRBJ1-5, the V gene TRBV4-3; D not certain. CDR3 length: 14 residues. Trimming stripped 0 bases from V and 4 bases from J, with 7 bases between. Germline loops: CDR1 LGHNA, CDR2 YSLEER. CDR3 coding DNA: TGCGCCAGCAGCCAAGATGTAGGGAATCAGCCCCAGCATTTT. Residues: CASSQDVGNQPQHF.

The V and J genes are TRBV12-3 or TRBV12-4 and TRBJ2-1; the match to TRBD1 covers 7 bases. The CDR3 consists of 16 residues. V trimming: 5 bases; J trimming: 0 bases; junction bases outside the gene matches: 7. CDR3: CASSQGVGLSYNEQFF. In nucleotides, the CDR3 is TGTGCCAGCAGTCAGGGGGTAGGTCTCTCCTACAATGAGCAGTTCTTC.

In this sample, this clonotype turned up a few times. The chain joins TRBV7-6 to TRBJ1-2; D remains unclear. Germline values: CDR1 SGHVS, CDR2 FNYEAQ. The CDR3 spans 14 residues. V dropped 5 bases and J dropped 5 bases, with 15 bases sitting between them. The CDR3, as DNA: TGTGCCAGCAGCCCACACGGGATCGGGTATGGCTACACCTTC. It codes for CASSPHGIGYGYTF.

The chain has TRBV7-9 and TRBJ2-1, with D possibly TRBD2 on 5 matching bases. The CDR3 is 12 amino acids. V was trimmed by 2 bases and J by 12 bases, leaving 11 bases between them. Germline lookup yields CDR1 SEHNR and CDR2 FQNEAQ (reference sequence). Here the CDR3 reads CASSLPLAGQFF. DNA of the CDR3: TGTGCCAGCAGCTTACCCTTGGCGGGGCAGTTCTTC.

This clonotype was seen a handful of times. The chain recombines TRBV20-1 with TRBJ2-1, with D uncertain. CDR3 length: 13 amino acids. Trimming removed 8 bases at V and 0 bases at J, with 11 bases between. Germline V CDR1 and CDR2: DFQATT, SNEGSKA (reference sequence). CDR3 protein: CSQYWSSYNEQFF. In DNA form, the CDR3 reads TGCAGTCAGTATTGGAGCTCCTACAATGAGCAGTTCTTC.

CDR3 residues: CASSLVGLGSYGYTF. Here the CDR3 DNA reads TGTGCCAGCAGCTTAGTCGGGCTGGGGAGTTATGGCTACACCTTC. V is TRBV7-9 and J is TRBJ1-2; D call uncertain. V was shortened by 1 base and J by 5 bases, with 14 bases between the two germline ends. CDR3 length equals 15 residues. Germline V gene data show CDR1 as SEHNR and CDR2 as FQNEAQ (reference sequence).

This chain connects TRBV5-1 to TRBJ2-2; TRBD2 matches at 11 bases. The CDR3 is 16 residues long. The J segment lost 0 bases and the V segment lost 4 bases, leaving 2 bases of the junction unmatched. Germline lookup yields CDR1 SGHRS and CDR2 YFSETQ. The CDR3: CASSISGRANTGELFF. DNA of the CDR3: TGCGCCAGCAGCATTAGCGGGAGGGCGAACACCGGGGAGCTGTTTTTT.

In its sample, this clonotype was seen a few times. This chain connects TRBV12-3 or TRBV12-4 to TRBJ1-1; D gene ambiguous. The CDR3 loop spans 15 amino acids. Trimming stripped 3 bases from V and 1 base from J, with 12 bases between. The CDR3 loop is CASSFEGRSNTEAFF. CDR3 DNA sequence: TGTGCCAGCAGTTTTGAGGGCAGGTCGAACACTGAAGCTTTCTTT.

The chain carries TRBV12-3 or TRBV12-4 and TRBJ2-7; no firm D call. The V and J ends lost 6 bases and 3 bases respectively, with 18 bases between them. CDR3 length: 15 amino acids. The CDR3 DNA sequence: TGTGCCAGCAGCCTGCCAGCAGTTGTTATCTACGAGCAGTACTTC. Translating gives CASSLPAVVIYEQYF.